This TCR beta chain is from a study of shared clonotypes between healthy human individuals (dated by TCRdb to 2020 to 2021). Concerning the study at large: The cohort comprised a couple of women and a few men aged 18 to 49 years. For each donor, three plates each were used for CD4 naive and CD4 memory, two plates were used for CD8 naive, and one plate was used for CD8 memory. To estimate repertoire size and how much clonotype sharing occurs between individuals, the study deeply sequenced the blood TCR repertoires of five or six healthy adults. Different laboratories and diverse techniques were used to prepare libraries and sequence TCR repertoires, to increase sequencing depth and limit assay-specific biases. Each donor's leukapheresis produced roughly between roughly 0.85 and 9.5 billion PBMCs. What the authors observed across the whole study: The genetic and exposure-history diversity represented was limited by the small number of donors. Based on pairwise subsampling, the degree of clonotype sharing among donors was expected to be affected by sequencing depth. Even with the large sequencing depth, rarefaction of the sorted-subset datasets indicated that sequencing was incomplete. Estimated clonotype richness was generally larger for naive than for memory subsets. Sharing across a few donors was observed for 5% to 6.5% of naive CD4, over 3% of naive CD8, 2.3% of memory CD4, and around 0.4% of memory CD8 clonotypes. Only blood was sampled, and tissue TCR repertoires likely differ from those in blood. Compared with non-shared clonotypes, clonotypes shared by all four sorted-subset donors had higher generation probabilities.

The V end loses 1 base and the J end loses 0 bases, and a stretch of 7 bases separates them. The CDR3 measures 15 amino acids from cysteine to phenylalanine. The kept DNA is CDR3 alone, 45 bases in frame from the first base. CDR1 SGHTA and CDR2 FQGNSA were looked up in the germline V gene. Donors were healthy HIV-negative adults with no recently reported acute infections or vaccinations. All donors were Caucasian adults living in Nashville, Tennessee, USA. CD4+ T cells were enriched by magnetic negative selection; naive cells were then positively selected on CD45RA, and the negative fraction formed the memory subset. After blood collection by leukapheresis, PBMCs were isolated using Ficoll-Histopaque density gradient centrifugation and then cryopreserved in the vapor phase of liquid nitrogen. Analytical flow cytometry was used to check the purity and quantity of each magnetically sorted T cell population. Genomic DNA was isolated from every sorted fraction and measured by UV absorbance on a Nanodrop 2000c.

Remarks on this clone: Its antigen target is currently unknown. Base-call qualities are not available, and no considerably larger clone is one nucleotide away.

TCR CDR3 regions were amplified from genomic DNA by multiplex PCR using the deep immunoSEQ assay. Genomic DNA extracted from each cell subset was distributed evenly over all wells of several immunoSEQ 96-well plates, and each plate served as one replicate. For sorted subsets, roughly 200 ng of genomic DNA, equivalent to 25,000 to 35,000 T cell genomes, went into each replicate PCR. Purified libraries were measured with a Qubit 3.0 fluorometer, size-checked on a Bioanalyzer 2100, and measured again with the KAPA Library Quantification kit. Every immunoSEQ 96-well plate was sequenced on a separate single-read 150-cycle Illumina NextSeq 550 flow cell. As for the authors' bioinformatics: Because only junctional sequences without quality scores were contained in the immunoSEQ output, filtering matching that applied to full-length reads could not be performed. To assign V/J genes and CDR3, sequences were annotated using PyIR, a Python wrapper for IgBLAST v1.9, with IMGT germline references. Reads with weak V/J assignments (E-value above 1e-6), missing CDR3, stop codons, out-of-frame junctions, or ambiguous translated residues were removed. A V3J clonotype was defined by an identical inferred V gene, J gene, and CDR3 amino acid sequence. The percentage overlap between two repertoires was calculated by dividing the number of shared unique clonotypes by the size of the smaller repertoire. Richness of each repertoire was evaluated using RTK rarefaction, the Chao1 estimator, and Recon v2.1 estimates of unobserved clonotypes. For all TCRbeta clonotypes obtained by the gDNA method from a handful of donors, generation probabilities were computed with OLGA. TCRdb obtained this table from immuneACCESS and retained in-frame rearrangements with V and J assigned. These tables miss some clones; where compared with another copy, unresolved V genes account for less than half of the shortfall, and the remainder is unexplained. The V and J calls and clone size are taken from that table; D and trimming were inferred from the DNA. This sample is represented by over a million clones; roughly 96% of them were singletons. The ten largest make up roughly 1.2% of the sample.

The chain is encoded by TRBV7-2 joined to TRBJ2-1; confidence is insufficient to name the D gene. The clonotype originates from a man younger than 40 in good health. Sequenced sample: naive CD4+ T cells sorted from blood. Sample cell subset or site, as interpreted from the label and publication: CD45RA+ positively selected. The CDR3 reads as follows: CASSLEIASYNEQFF. The nucleotides read TGTGCCAGCAGCTTAGAGATAGCCTCCTACAATGAGCAGTTCTTC.